What follows describes a single T cell receptor (beta chain). Its antigen is not identified. From the reads, TCRdb called clonotypes with MiXCR, one entry per CDR3 protein. The data show around 71,000 distinct CDR3 sequences, with 20% to 25% seen just once and about 66% held by the top ten. These data originate in a study of T cell repertoires in cytomegalovirus infection. This CDR3 is 12 amino acids long. V lost 2 bases and J 8 bases, leaving 10 bases between the germline ends. Germline CDR1 reads SGHRS; CDR2 reads YFSETQ. This chain uses TRBV5-1 with TRBJ1-1, with a weak D call TRBD1 (5 bases). This TCR was recovered from a human donor in good health (CMV status not recorded). Some clones in this sample may be carry-over from other donors' samples. The source was CD8+ T cells from cultured PBMCs, collected from culture after CMV antigen stimulation. CDR3 sequence (DNA): TGCGCCAGCAGCTTTGGGGCAGAAGAAGCTTTCTTT. Translation: CASSFGAEEAFF.